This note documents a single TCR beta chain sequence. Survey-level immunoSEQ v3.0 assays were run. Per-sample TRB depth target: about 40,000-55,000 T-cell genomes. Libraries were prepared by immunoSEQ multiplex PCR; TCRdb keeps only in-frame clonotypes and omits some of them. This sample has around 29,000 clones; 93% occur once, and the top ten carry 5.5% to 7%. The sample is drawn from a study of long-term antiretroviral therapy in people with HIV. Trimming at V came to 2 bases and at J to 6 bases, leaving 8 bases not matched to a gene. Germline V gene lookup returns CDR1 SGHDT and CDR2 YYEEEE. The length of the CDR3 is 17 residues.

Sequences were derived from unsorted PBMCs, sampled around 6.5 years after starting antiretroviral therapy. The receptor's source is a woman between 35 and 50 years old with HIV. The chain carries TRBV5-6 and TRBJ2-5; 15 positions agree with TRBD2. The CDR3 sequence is CASSLWTSGGAEKTQYF. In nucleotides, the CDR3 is TGTGCCAGCAGCTTATGGACTAGCGGGGGGGCCGAGAAGACCCAGTACTTC.